This TCR beta chain was sequenced for a study of control samples from healthy donors and cancer patients. TCRdb keeps only in-frame clones here, not all; method: immunoSEQ multiplex PCR. The repertoire holds some 130,000 clones, with just over 90% as singletons. Sequencing was carried out using PBMCs. The receptor was derived from a man between 50 and 59 years old with head and neck cancer.

The CDR3 coding sequence is TGTGCCAGCAGTTACTCTAAGGGACTAGTCAATGAGCAGTTCTTC. Its protein product is CASSYSKGLVNEQFF. V gene TRBV6-2 or TRBV6-3 combines with J gene TRBJ2-1; TRBD2 aligns across 8 bases. This CDR3 has 15 residues. V was clipped by 0 bases and J by 6 bases; unmatched bases: 4. Germline values: CDR1 MNHEY, CDR2 SVGEGT.